Listed here are 13 T cell receptor beta chains from one sample, sequenced in a study of response to subunit inactivated influenza vaccine. MiXCR was run by TCRdb on the RT-PCR reads, yielding one entry per CDR3 protein. The sample includes roughly 540,000 distinct CDR3 sequences, around 21% seen only once; the top ten take approximately 3%. The same data also contributed to another study, on T cells expressing NK-cell markers. As reported in that work: The TCR beta cDNA came from 5'RACE template switching with UMIs.

The material was CD4+ T cells sorted from PBMCs, obtained 11 to 12 days after vaccination. Every receptor here comes from a man in his fifties who received an inactivated influenza vaccine.

The rearrangement uses TRBV2 and TRBJ2-1, with 8 nucleotides matching TRBD1. CDR1 and CDR2 from the germline V gene are SNHLY and FYNNEI. The CDR3 length is 14 residues. J gave up 7 bases and V 6 bases, and 8 bases lay outside the gene matches. The CDR3 here is CASRLGQEGNEQFF. CDR3 in DNA: TGTGCCAGCAGATTGGGACAGGAGGGTAATGAGCAGTTCTTC.

The chain is built from TRBV7-9 and TRBJ2-2, with a weak D call TRBD2 (5 bases). The CDR3 consists of 14 residues. The germline V gene has CDR1 SEHNR and CDR2 FQNEAQ (reference sequence). With 8 bases removed from V and 0 bases from J, the gap between germline ends came to 10 bases. The CDR3 bases are TGTGCCAGCGGGTCGGGGTCGAACACCGGGGAGCTGTTTTTT. Protein: CASGSGSNTGELFF.

This rearrangement joins TRBV5-1 to TRBJ1-4; tentative D call: TRBD1 (5 bases). Trimming removed 6 bases at V and 7 bases at J, with 16 bases between. CDR3 size: 14 residues. CDR1 and CDR2 (germline): SGHRS, YFSETQ. CDR3 in amino acids: CASTLNGGGEKLFF. DNA for the CDR3: TGCGCCAGCACCTTAAACGGGGGTGGTGAAAAACTGTTTTTT.

The table lists this clonotype with a few counts. The genes are TRBV20-1 and TRBJ2-3; 9 nucleotides agree with TRBD2. Trimming removed 7 bases from V and 2 bases from J; junction bases left unmatched: 4. Germline loops: CDR1 DFQATT, CDR2 SNEGSKA (reference sequence). There are 13 residues in the CDR3. The CDR3 sequence is CSEQRGVTDTQYF. Written as DNA, the CDR3 is TGCAGTGAGCAGCGGGGGGTCACAGATACGCAGTATTTT.

This clonotype turned up a few times. The chain couples TRBV6-5 to TRBJ2-5, with D unclear. V was trimmed by 0 bases and J by 2 bases, leaving 13 bases between them. Germline CDR1 is MNHEY and CDR2 is SVGAGI. This CDR3 is built from 16 residues. The CDR3 loop is CASSYSGRRIQETQYF. The CDR3 DNA is TGTGCCAGCAGTTACTCAGGCAGGCGTATACAAGAGACCCAGTACTTC.

This chain links TRBV5-1 with TRBJ2-1; 12 nucleotides agree with TRBD2. CDR3 length: 15 residues. Germline values: CDR1 SGHRS, CDR2 YFSETQ. The V segment lost 5 bases and the J segment 5 bases; nucleotides outside the gene matches: 5. CDR3 region: CASSPLAGGNNEQFF. The CDR3 DNA sequence: TGCGCCAGCAGTCCCCTAGCGGGAGGGAACAATGAGCAGTTCTTC.

The chain has TRBV6-1 and TRBJ2-5; weak D call: TRBD1 (6 bases). The germline gives CDR1 MNHNS, CDR2 SASEGT. Trimming removed 9 bases from V and 1 base from J, with 15 bases in between. The CDR3 is 14 amino acids. CDR3 coding DNA: TGTGCCAGTTCCACGCGACAGGCCCAAGAGACCCAGTACTTC. Translation: CASSTRQAQETQYF.

This clonotype was found a few times. V usage is TRBV29-1 and J usage is TRBJ2-7; 9 bases line up with TRBD2. The germline gives CDR1 SQVTM, CDR2 ANQGSEA. This CDR3 spans 14 amino acids. With 2 bases clipped from V and 2 bases from J, the junction kept 4 bases outside the gene matches. The DNA of the CDR3 is TGCAGCGTTGAAAAGACTAGCGGAGCCTACGAGCAGTACTTC. The encoded protein is CSVEKTSGAYEQYF.

The chain is built from TRBV20-1 and TRBJ2-7; 13 nucleotides align to TRBD2. V lost 3 bases, J lost 3 bases, and 5 bases stayed unmatched. CDR1 is DFQATT, CDR2 SNEGSKA, per germline (reference sequence). CDR3 length: 15 amino acids. CDR3 residues: CSASWGTSGNYEQYF. CDR3 nucleotide sequence: TGCAGTGCTAGTTGGGGGACTAGCGGGAACTACGAGCAGTACTTC.

The rearrangement joins TRBV7-2 to TRBJ2-1; tentative D call: TRBD2 (7 bases). The CDR3 totals 12 residues. V was cut by 7 bases and J by 9 bases, with 13 bases left in between. The germline gives CDR1 SGHTA, CDR2 FQGNSA. CDR3 in DNA: TGTGCCAGCACCGAGGGGGGGGGTGAGCAGTTCTTC. Encoded protein: CASTEGGGEQFF.

This chain links TRBV5-1 with TRBJ2-2; no firm D call. Germline CDR1 SGHRS, CDR2 YFSETQ. There are 16 residues in the CDR3. V was cut by 0 bases and J by 0 bases, with 9 bases left in between. DNA of the CDR3: TGCGCCAGCAGCTTGGCCCGGACGGCGAACACCGGGGAGCTGTTTTTT. It yields the protein CASSLARTANTGELFF. Full variable domain (rest looked up from reference TRBV5-1 and TRBJ2-2): KAGVTQTPRYLIKTRGQQVTLSCSPISGHRSVSWYQQTPGQGLQFLFEYFSETQRNKGNFPGRFSGRQFSNSRSEMNVSTLELGDSALYLCASSLARTANTGELFFGEGSRLTVL.

There are many counts of this clonotype. The chain has TRBV3-1 and TRBJ2-5; D might be TRBD1 (5 bases). The CDR3 covers 14 residues. Trimming stripped 4 bases from V and 2 bases from J, with 11 bases between. From germline, CDR1 is LGHDT and CDR2 YNNKEL (reference sequence). The CDR3 loop is CASSLRTRQETQYF. The CDR3 DNA follows: TGTGCCAGCAGCCTCCGGACAAGACAAGAGACCCAGTACTTC.

This clonotype was recorded at least ten times. The V and J genes are TRBV10-3 and TRBJ2-7; 9 bases are shared with TRBD1. Germline V CDR1 and CDR2: ENHRY, SYGVKD. Trimming at V came to 5 bases and at J to 5 bases, leaving 10 bases not matched to a gene. The CDR3 sequence is 15 residues long. The CDR3 is CAISKPGQGVHEQYF. As DNA, the CDR3 is TGTGCCATCAGTAAACCGGGACAGGGCGTACACGAGCAGTACTTC.